The T cell receptor beta chain under discussion was sequenced for a study of shared clonotypes between healthy human individuals. Assay used: immunoSEQ multiplex PCR; TCRdb lists only in-frame clones, some missing. The repertoire consists of roughly 2.4 million clones, with nearly 97% occurring once and the leading ten covering roughly 0.13%. Researchers partitioned CD4+ cells into CD45RA+ naive and CD45RA-negative memory subsets. CDR1 SGHRS and CDR2 YFSETQ come from the germline V gene. The ends lost 0 bases at V and 1 base at J; junction bases unmatched: 2. The CDR3 totals 15 residues. Sequencing was carried out using naive CD4+ T cells sorted from blood. Subset of the sample: CD45RA+ positively selected. The TCR was taken from a man aged 18-30 years in good health. This sequence joins TRBV5-1 and TRBJ1-2, with TRBD1 identical over 8 bases. The CDR3 nucleotides are TGCGCCAGCAGCTTGGAAACAGGGGGTAACTATGGCTACACCTTC. Its protein product is CASSLETGGNYGYTF.